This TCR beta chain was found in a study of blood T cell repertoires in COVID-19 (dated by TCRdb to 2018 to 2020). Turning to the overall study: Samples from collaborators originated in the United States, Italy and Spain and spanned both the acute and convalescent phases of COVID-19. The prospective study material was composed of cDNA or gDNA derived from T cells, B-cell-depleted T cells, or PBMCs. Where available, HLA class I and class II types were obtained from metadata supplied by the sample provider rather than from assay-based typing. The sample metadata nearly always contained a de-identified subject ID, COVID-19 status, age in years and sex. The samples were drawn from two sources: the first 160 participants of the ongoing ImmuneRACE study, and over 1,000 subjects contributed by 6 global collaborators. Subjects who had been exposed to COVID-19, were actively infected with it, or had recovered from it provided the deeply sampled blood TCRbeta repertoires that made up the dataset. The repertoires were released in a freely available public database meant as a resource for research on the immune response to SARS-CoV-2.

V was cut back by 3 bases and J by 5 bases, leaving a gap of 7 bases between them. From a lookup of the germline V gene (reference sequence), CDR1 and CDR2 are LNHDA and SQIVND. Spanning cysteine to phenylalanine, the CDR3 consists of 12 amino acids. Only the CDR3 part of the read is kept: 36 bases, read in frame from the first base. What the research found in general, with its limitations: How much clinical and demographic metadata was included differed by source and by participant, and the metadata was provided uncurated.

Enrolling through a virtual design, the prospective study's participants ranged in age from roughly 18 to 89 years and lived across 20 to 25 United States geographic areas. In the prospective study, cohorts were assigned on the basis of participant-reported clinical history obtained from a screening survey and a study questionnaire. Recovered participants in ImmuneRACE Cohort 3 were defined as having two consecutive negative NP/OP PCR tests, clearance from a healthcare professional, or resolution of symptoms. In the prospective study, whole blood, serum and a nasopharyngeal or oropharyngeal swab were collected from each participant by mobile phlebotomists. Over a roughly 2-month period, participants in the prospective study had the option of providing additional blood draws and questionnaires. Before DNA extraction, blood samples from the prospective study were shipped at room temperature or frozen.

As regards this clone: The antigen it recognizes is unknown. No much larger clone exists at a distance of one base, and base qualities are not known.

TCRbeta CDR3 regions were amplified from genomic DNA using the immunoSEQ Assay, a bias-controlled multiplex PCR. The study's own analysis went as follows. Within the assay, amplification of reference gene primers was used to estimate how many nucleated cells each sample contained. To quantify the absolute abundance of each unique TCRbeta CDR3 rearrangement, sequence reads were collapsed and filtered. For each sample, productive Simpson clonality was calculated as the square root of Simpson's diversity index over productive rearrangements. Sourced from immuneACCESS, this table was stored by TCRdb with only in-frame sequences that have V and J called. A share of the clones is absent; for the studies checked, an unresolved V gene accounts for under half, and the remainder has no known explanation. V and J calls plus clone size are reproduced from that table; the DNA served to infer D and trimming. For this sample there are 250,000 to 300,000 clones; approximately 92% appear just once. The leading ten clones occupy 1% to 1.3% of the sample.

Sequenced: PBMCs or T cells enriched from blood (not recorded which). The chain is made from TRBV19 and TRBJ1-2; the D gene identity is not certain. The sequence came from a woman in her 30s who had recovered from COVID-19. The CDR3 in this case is CASSIRGYGYTF. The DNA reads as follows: TGTGCCAGTAGTATTAGAGGGTATGGCTACACCTTC. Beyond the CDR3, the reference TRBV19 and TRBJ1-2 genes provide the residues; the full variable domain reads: DGGITQSPKYLFRKEGQNVTLSCEQNLNHDAMYWYRQDPGQGLRLIYYSQIVNDFQKGDIAEGYSVSREKKESFPLTVTSAQKNPTAFYLCASSIRGYGYTFGSGTRLTVV.